This T cell receptor beta chain was captured in a study of blood T cell repertoires in COVID-19. Original data processing: Amplification with reference gene primers provided the estimates of nucleated cell counts. TCRdb keeps only in-frame clones here, not all; method: immunoSEQ multiplex PCR. Clonal size and the V and J genes are those of that table, whereas D and trimming came from the DNA. The data hold around 100,000 clones, with around 84% observed a single time. Germline V gene lookup returns CDR1 SGHTS and CDR2 YDEGEE. Trimming left V 0 bases short and J 3 bases short, with 18 bases between. This CDR3 is 17 amino acids long.

Sequenced input: peripheral blood. V is TRBV5-8 and J is TRBJ1-2; D is uncertain. This receptor was identified in a human donor in a cohort sampled during active COVID-19. The CDR3 loop reads CASSLEPPASPDYGYTF. Written as DNA, the CDR3 is TGTGCCAGCAGCTTGGAACCTCCAGCGTCTCCTGACTATGGCTACACCTTC.